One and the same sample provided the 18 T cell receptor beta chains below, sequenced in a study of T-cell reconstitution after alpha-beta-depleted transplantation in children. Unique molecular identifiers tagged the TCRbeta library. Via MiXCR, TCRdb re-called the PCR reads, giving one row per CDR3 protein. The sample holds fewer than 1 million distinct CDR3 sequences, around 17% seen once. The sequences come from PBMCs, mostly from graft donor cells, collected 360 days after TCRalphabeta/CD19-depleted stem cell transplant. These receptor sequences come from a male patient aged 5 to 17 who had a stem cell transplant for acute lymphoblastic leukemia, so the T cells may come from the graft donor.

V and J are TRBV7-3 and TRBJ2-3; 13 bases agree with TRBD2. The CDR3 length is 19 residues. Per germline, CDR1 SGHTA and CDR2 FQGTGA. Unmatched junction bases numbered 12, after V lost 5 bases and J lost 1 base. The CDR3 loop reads CASSPPGLAGRGGTDTQYF. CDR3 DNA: TGTGCCAGCAGCCCCCCGGGACTAGCGGGAAGGGGGGGCACAGATACGCAGTATTTT.

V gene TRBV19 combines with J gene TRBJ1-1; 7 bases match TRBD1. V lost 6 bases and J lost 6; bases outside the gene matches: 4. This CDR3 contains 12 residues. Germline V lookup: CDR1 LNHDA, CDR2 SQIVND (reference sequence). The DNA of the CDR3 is TGTGCCAGTAGAAACCAGGGGGCTGAAGCTTTCTTT. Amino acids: CASRNQGAEAFF.

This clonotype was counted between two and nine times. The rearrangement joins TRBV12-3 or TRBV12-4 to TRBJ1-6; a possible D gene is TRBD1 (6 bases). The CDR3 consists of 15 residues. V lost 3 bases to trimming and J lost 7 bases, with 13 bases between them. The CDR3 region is CASSFNGGLNSPLHF. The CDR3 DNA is TGTGCCAGCAGTTTTAACGGGGGCCTGAATTCACCCCTCCACTTT.

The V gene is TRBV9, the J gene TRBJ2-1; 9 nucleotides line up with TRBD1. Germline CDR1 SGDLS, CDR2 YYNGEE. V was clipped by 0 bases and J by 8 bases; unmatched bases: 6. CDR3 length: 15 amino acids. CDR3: CASSVGGTGNYEQFF. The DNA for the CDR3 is TGTGCCAGCAGCGTAGGGGGGACAGGGAACTATGAGCAGTTCTTC.

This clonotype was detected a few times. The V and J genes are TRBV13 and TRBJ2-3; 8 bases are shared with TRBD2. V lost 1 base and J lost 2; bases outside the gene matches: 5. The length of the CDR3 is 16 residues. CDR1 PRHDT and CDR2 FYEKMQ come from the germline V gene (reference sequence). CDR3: CASSLAGGVFTDTQYF. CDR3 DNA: TGTGCCAGCAGCTTAGCGGGAGGGGTGTTCACAGATACGCAGTATTTT.

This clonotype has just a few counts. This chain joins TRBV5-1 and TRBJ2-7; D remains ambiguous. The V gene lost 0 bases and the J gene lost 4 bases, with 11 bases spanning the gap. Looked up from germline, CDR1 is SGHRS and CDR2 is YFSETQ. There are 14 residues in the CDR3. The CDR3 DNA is TGCGCCAGCAGCTTGGGGCCCCAGGATTACGAGCAGTACTTC. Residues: CASSLGPQDYEQYF.

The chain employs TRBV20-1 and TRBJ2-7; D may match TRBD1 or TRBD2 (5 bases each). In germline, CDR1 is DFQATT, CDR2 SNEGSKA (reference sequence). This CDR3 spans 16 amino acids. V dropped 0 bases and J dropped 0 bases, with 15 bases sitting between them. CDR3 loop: CSARELGTPFSYEQYF. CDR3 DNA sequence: TGCAGTGCTAGAGAGTTGGGGACCCCATTCTCCTACGAGCAGTACTTC.

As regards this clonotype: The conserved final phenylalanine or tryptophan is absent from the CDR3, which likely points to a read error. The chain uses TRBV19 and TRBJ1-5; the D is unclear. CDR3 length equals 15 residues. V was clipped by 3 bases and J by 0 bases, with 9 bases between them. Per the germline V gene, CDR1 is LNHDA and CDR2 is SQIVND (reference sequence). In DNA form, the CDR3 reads TGTGCCAGTAGTATCGTGTCCGGTAGCAATCAGCCCCAGCATCTT. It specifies CASSIVSGSNQPQHL.

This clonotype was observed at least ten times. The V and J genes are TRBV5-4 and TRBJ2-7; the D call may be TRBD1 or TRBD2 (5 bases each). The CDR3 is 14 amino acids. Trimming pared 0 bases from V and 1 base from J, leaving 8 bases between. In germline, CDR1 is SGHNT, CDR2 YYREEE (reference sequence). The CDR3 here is CASSLEWGSYEQYF. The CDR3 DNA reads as TGTGCCAGCAGCTTGGAATGGGGGTCCTACGAGCAGTACTTC.

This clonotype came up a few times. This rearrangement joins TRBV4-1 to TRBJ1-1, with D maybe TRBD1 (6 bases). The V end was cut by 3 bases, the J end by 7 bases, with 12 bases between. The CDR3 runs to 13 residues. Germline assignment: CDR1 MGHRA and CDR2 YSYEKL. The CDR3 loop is CASSHQGSGEAFF. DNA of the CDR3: TGCGCCAGCAGCCATCAGGGGTCTGGTGAAGCTTTCTTT.

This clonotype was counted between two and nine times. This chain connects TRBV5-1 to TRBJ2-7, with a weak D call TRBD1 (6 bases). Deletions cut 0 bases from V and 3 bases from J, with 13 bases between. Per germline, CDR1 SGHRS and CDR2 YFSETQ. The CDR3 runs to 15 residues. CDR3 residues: CASSLGTGQLYEQYF. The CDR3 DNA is TGCGCCAGCAGCTTGGGGACTGGACAGCTCTACGAGCAGTACTTC.

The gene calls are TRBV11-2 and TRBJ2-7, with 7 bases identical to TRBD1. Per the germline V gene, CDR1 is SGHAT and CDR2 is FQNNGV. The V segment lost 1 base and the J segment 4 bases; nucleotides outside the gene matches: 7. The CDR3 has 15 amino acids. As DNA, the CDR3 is TGTGCCAGCAGCTTAGTTCCCGGGACAGTGTACGAGCAGTACTTC. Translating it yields CASSLVPGTVYEQYF.

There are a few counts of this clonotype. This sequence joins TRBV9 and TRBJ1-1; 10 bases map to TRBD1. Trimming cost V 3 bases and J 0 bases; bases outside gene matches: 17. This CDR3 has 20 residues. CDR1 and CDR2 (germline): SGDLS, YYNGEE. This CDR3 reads CASSALLRGQGEVMNTEAFF. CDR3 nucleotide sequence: TGTGCCAGCAGCGCGTTATTGCGAGGACAGGGGGAGGTCATGAACACTGAAGCTTTCTTT.

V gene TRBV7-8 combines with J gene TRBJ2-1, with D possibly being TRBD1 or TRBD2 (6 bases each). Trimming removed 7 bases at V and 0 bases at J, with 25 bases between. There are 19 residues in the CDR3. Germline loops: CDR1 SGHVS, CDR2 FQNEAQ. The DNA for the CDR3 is TGTGCCAGCACCCCCCCAGGGGCTAGCGTAACGAGCTCCTACAATGAGCAGTTCTTC. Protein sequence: CASTPPGASVTSSYNEQFF.

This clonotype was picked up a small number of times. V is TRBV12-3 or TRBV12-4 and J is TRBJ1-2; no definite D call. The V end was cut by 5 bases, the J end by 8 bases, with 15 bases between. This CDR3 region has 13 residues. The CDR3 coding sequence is TGTGCCAGCAGTCCAAATTACAGATACGGCTACACCTTC. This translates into CASSPNYRYGYTF.

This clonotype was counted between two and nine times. CDR3 protein: CASSAREHGQFF. DNA of the CDR3: TGTGCCAGCAGCGCTCGGGAGCACGGGCAGTTCTTC. V gene TRBV9 combines with J gene TRBJ2-1, with a weak D call TRBD2 (6 bases). V was cut by 3 bases and J by 12 bases, with 13 bases left in between. This CDR3 is built from 12 residues. Germline V gives CDR1 SGDLS, CDR2 YYNGEE.

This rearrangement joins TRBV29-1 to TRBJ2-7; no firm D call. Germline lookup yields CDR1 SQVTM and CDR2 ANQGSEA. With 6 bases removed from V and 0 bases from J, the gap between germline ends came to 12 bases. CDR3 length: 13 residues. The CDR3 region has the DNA TGCAGCGTCAGGACGGGTTACTCCTACGAGCAGTACTTC. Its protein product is CSVRTGYSYEQYF.

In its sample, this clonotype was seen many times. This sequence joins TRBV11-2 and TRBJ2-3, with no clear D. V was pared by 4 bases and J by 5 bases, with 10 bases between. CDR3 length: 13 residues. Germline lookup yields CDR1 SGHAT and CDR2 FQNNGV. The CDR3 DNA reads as TGTGCCAGCAGCTCATTTTGGGGAGATACGCAGTATTTT. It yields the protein CASSSFWGDTQYF.